This T cell receptor beta chain comes out of a study of blood T cell repertoires in COVID-19. The data were produced by immunoSEQ multiplex PCR, yet TCRdb's version contains in-frame clones alone and is incomplete. The sample consists of about 210,000 clones, about 90% of them appearing once. In germline, CDR1 is MDHEN, CDR2 SYDVKM. This CDR3 has 16 residues. V gave up 6 bases and J gave up 7 bases; unmatched junction bases: 13. Sequenced input: peripheral blood. The chain combines TRBV28 with TRBJ2-1; 9 bases are a match to TRBD2. This receptor was identified in a man aged 25-45 years with acute or convalescent COVID-19. The chain's CDR3 is CASRGGSGGYSNEQFF. Written as DNA, the CDR3 is TGTGCCAGCAGAGGGGGTAGCGGGGGCTACTCAAATGAGCAGTTCTTC. Full variable domain (outside the CDR3, taken from reference TRBV28 and TRBJ2-1): DVKVTQSSRYLVKRTGEKVFLECVQDMDHENMFWYRQDPGLGLRLIYFSYDVKMKEKGDIPEGYSVSREKKERFSLILESASTNQTSMYLCASRGGSGGYSNEQFFGPGTRLTVL.